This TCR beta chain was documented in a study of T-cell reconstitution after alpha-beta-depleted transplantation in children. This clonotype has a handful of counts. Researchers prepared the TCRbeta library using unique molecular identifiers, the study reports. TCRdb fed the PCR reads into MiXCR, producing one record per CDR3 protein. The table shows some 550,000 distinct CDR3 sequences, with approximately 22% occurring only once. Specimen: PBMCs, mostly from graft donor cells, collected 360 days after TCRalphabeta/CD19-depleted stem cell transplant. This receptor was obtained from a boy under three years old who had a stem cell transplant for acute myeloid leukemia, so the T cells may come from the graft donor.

CDR3 residues: CASRGGTYEQYF. For the CDR3, the DNA is TGTGCCAGCCGGGGGGGCACCTACGAGCAGTACTTC. The chain combines TRBV7-2 with TRBJ2-7, with 8 bases matching TRBD2. Unmatched junction bases numbered 2, after V lost 8 bases and J lost 2 bases. Per germline, CDR1 SGHTA and CDR2 FQGNSA. The CDR3 is 12 amino acids.